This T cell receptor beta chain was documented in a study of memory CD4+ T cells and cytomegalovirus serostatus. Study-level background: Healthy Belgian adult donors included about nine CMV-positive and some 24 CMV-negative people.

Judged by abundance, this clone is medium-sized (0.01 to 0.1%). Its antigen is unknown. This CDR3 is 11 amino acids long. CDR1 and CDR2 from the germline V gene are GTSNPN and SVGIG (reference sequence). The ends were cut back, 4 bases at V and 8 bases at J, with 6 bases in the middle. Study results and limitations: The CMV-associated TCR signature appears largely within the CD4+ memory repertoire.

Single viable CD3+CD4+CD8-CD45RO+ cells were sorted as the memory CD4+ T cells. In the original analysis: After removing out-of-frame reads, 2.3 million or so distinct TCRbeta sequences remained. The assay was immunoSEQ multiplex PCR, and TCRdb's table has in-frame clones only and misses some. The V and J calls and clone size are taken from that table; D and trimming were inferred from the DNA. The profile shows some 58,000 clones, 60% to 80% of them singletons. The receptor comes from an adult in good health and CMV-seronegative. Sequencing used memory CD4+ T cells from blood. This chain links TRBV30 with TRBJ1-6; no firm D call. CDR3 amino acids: CAWKEDSPLHF. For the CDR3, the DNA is TGTGCCTGGAAGGAGGATTCACCCCTCCACTTT.